This passage covers 14 T cell receptor beta chains from one sample sequenced in a study of cytomegalovirus exposure and HLA in healthy donors. Primers included in the PCR were 60 Vbeta and 13 Jbeta primers. Sequencing used immunoSEQ multiplex PCR; TCRdb keeps in-frame clones, though not all of them. The data show some 130,000 clones, with about 70% seen just once and around 7.2% held by the top ten. Source material: PBMCs. These receptors were taken from a male donor in good health and CMV-seronegative.

The chain has TRBV7-8 and TRBJ2-7, with 9 bases identical to TRBD2. Trimming at V came to 0 bases and at J to 5 bases, leaving 11 bases not matched to a gene. The CDR3 runs to 17 residues. Germline V gene lookup returns CDR1 SGHVS and CDR2 FQNEAQ. DNA for the CDR3: TGTGCCAGCAGCTTAGCGCTATCGGGGCTAGCGGGGAACGAGCAGTACTTC. This encodes CASSLALSGLAGNEQYF. Filled out from reference TRBV7-8 and TRBJ2-7, the complete variable domain reads GAGVSQSPRYKVAKRGQDVALRCDPISGHVSLFWYQQALGQGPEFLTYFQNEAQLDKSGLPSDRFFAERPEGSVSTLKIQRTQQEDSAVYLCASSLALSGLAGNEQYFGPGTRLTVT.

The rearrangement uses TRBV19 and TRBJ1-4, with a weak D call TRBD1 (5 bases). The CDR3 length is 17 residues. Germline-derived CDR1 and CDR2 are LNHDA and SQIVND (reference sequence). V gave up 4 bases and J gave up 3 bases, with 18 bases separating them. The CDR3 protein is CASSRRGTTSANEKLFF. DNA for the CDR3: TGTGCCAGTAGTAGGAGGGGTACTACGTCTGCTAATGAAAAACTGTTTTTT.

This chain links TRBV4-2 with TRBJ2-1; TRBD2 matches at 11 bases. This CDR3 has 16 amino acids. V was pared by 3 bases and J by 15 bases, with 16 bases of the junction left unmatched. CDR1 LGHNA and CDR2 YNFKEQ come from the germline V gene. This CDR3 reads CASSQGELAGATVLFF. Here the CDR3 DNA reads TGTGCCAGCAGCCAGGGAGAACTAGCGGGGGCAACGGTATTGTTCTTC.

Only a few counts were recorded for this clone. V gene TRBV5-4 combines with J gene TRBJ2-3; 9 nucleotides agree with TRBD2. The germline V gene has CDR1 SGHNT and CDR2 YYREEE (reference sequence). This CDR3 contains 14 residues. Unmatched junction bases numbered 4, after V lost 4 bases and J lost 4 bases. The CDR3 nucleotides are TGTGCCAGCAGCCCTAGGACTAGCGCAGATACGCAGTATTTT. Its protein product is CASSPRTSADTQYF. Complete variable domain (other parts from reference TRBV5-4 and TRBJ2-3): ETGVTQSPTHLIKTRGQQVTLRCSSQSGHNTVSWYQQALGQGPQFIFQYYREEENGRGNFPPRFSGLQFPNYSSELNVNALELDDSALYLCASSPRTSADTQYFGPGTRLTVL.

This clone was recorded only once. The V call is TRBV19, the J call TRBJ1-1, with 10 bases matching TRBD1. The CDR3 spans 15 residues. V shed 1 base and J 6 bases; nucleotides not matched to a gene: 5. The germline CDR1 and CDR2 sequences are LNHDA and SQIVND (reference sequence). CDR3 sequence reads: CASSIVRTGGSEAFF. The CDR3 DNA reads TGTGCCAGTAGTATAGTTAGGACAGGGGGTTCTGAAGCTTTCTTT.

This chain's CDR3 is CASSAHGEPTIYEQYF. The CDR3, as DNA: TGTGCCAGCAGCGCCCACGGGGAGCCCACAATATACGAGCAGTACTTC. This chain joins TRBV9 and TRBJ2-7; TRBD2 might be the D (5 bases). From germline, CDR1 is SGDLS and CDR2 YYNGEE. CDR3 length: 16 residues. Deletions cut 3 bases from V and 4 bases from J, with 20 bases between. Combining the CDR3 with reference TRBV9 and TRBJ2-7 gives the whole variable domain DSGVTQTPKHLITATGQRVTLRCSPRSGDLSVYWYQQSLDQGLQFLIQYYNGEERAKGNILERFSAQQFPDLHSELNLSSLELGDSALYFCASSAHGEPTIYEQYFGPGTRLTVT.

The chain carries TRBV11-3 and TRBJ2-2; weak D call: TRBD2 (7 bases). Per germline, CDR1 SGHNT and CDR2 YENEEA. Trimming cost V 5 bases and J 2 bases, with 15 bases left between them. CDR3 length: 16 amino acids. CDR3 nucleotides: TGTGCCAGCAGCCCCAGCGGGACAAAAAACACCGGGGAGCTGTTTTTT. This encodes CASSPSGTKNTGELFF.

The rearrangement links TRBV25-1 to TRBJ1-3; weak D call: TRBD1 (6 bases). The CDR3 has 15 amino acids. The V end lost 1 base, the J end lost 3 bases, and 10 bases lay between the germline ends. From germline, CDR1 is MGHDK and CDR2 SYGVNS. The CDR3, as DNA: TGTGCCAGCAGTGAATTCGGGGGGCTTGGAAACACCATATATTTT. Its protein is CASSEFGGLGNTIYF.

V gene TRBV7-2 combines with J gene TRBJ1-4, with a weak D call TRBD1 (5 bases). CDR3 size: 16 residues. Per germline, CDR1 SGHTA and CDR2 FQGNSA. V lost 2 bases to trimming and J lost 1 base, with 11 bases between them. CDR3 in DNA: TGTGCCAGCAGCTTACGACGGGGGGGAACTAATGAAAAACTGTTTTTT. As protein: CASSLRRGGTNEKLFF. The full variable domain, completed using reference TRBV7-2 and TRBJ1-4, is GAGVSQSPSNKVTEKGKDVELRCDPISGHTALYWYRQSLGQGLEFLIYFQGNSAPDKSGLPSDRFSAERTGGSVSTLTIQRTQQEDSAVYLCASSLRRGGTNEKLFFGSGTQLSVL.

The chain carries TRBV5-6 and TRBJ2-7; possibly TRBD2 for D (5 bases). Deletions cut 4 bases from V and 3 bases from J, with 17 bases between. The CDR3 has 15 residues. Germline V gene lookup returns CDR1 SGHDT and CDR2 YYEEEE. CDR3 coding DNA: TGTGCCAGCAGCGCCGCGGGCCGCGGGCGCTACGAGCAGTACTTC. This codes for CASSAAGRGRYEQYF.

This clone was seen once. CDR3 sequence (DNA): TGCAGCGTTGCGGAGACTTACAATGAGCAGTTCTTC. Translation: CSVAETYNEQFF. J is TRBJ2-1 and V is TRBV29-1; D is unclear. This CDR3 contains 12 residues. Looked up from germline, CDR1 is SQVTM and CDR2 is ANQGSEA. Trimming shortened V by 4 bases and J by 4 bases, and 8 bases separated the two germline ends.

This chain uses TRBV6-5 with TRBJ2-4; the match to TRBD2 covers 7 bases. The CDR3 contains 14 residues. Germline V gene lookup returns CDR1 MNHEY and CDR2 SVGAGI. The trim removed 6 bases at V and 6 bases at J, leaving 8 bases unmatched. CDR3 residues: CASRSSGRRNIQYF. The DNA of the CDR3 is TGTGCCAGCAGATCCTCCGGGAGGCGAAACATTCAGTACTTC.

The chain employs TRBV6-6 and TRBJ1-5; no clear D. From germline, CDR1 is MNHNY and CDR2 SVGAGI (reference sequence). Trimming shortened V by 0 bases and J by 4 bases, and 10 bases separated the two germline ends. This CDR3 has 15 residues. CDR3 nucleotide sequence: TGTGCCAGCAGTTACTCCCACGCCGGGAATCAGCCCCAGCATTTT. It codes for CASSYSHAGNQPQHF.

This clone was counted a few times. The rearrangement joins TRBV6-6 to TRBJ2-2, with 9 bases that match TRBD1. The junction had 9 bases not matched to a gene; V was cut back by 8 bases and J by 5 bases. This CDR3 has 15 amino acids. CDR1 and CDR2 (germline): MNHNY, SVGAGI (reference sequence). The CDR3 sequence is CASLPGQGTTGELFF. DNA of the CDR3: TGTGCCAGCCTCCCGGGACAGGGTACTACCGGGGAGCTGTTTTTT.